The 22 T cell receptor beta chains reported below all come from one sample, sequenced in a study of T cells in Graves' hyperthyroidism and ophthalmopathy. Researchers amplified the TCR beta CDR3 regions from RNA transcripts. With the HTBI primer set, the TCR CDR3 went through a first round of RT-PCR. TCRdb called the multiplex PCR reads again in MiXCR, with one record for every CDR3 protein. The sample holds roughly 380,000 distinct CDR3 sequences, 15% to 20% seen once. Sequencing was done on a sample of blood. The receptors were gathered from a woman between 35 and 50 years old with Graves' ophthalmopathy.

This clonotype has at least ten counts. The V gene is TRBV12-3 or TRBV12-4, the J gene TRBJ1-5; TRBD1 matches at 7 bases. The CDR3 totals 16 residues. V lost 7 bases, J lost 3 bases, and 12 bases stayed unmatched. The CDR3 DNA reads TGTGCCAGCACCCTGGGGAGGGGGCAATCCAATCAGCCCCAGCATTTT. It translates to CASTLGRGQSNQPQHF.

This clonotype was recorded many times. The chain joins TRBV5-1 to TRBJ1-2, with D hard to call. This CDR3 comprises 12 residues. Germline lookup yields CDR1 SGHRS and CDR2 YFSETQ. V dropped 2 bases and J dropped 5 bases, with 7 bases sitting between them. CDR3 sequence reads: CASSFAGYGYTF. The CDR3 bases are TGCGCCAGCAGCTTCGCGGGATATGGCTACACCTTC.

Comments on this clonotype: Since a much larger clone is just one base distant, this may be a read error. Here the CDR3 omits its conserved ending phenylalanine or tryptophan, so a read error is the likely source. V and J are TRBV5-4 and TRBJ2-7; 9 bases align to TRBD1. The CDR3 loop spans 14 amino acids. V was pared by 4 bases and J by 4 bases, with 6 bases of the junction left unmatched. Germline CDR1 is SGHNT and CDR2 is YYREEE (reference sequence). CDR3 sequence: CASSGRQGDYEQYI. Here the CDR3 DNA reads TGTGCCAGCAGCGGGAGACAGGGGGATTACGAGCAGTACATC.

This clonotype was counted at least ten times. J is TRBJ2-7 and V is TRBV6-2 or TRBV6-3; D possibly uses TRBD1 or TRBD2 (5 bases each). This CDR3 is 15 amino acids long. Germline V gives CDR1 MNHEY, CDR2 SVGEGT. Trimming cost V 8 bases and J 5 bases, with 22 bases left between them. The CDR3 sequence: CASATEGIKGHEQYF. Here the CDR3 DNA reads TGTGCCAGCGCGACCGAGGGGATTAAAGGCCACGAGCAGTACTTC.

The chain combines TRBV20-1 with TRBJ2-5; D unresolved. V lost 2 bases, J lost 5 bases, and 12 bases lay in between. This CDR3 region has 13 residues. CDR1 is DFQATT, CDR2 SNEGSKA, per germline (reference sequence). This CDR3 reads CSARSAVAETQYF. The CDR3 DNA reads as TGCAGTGCTAGAAGCGCCGTGGCGGAGACCCAGTACTTC.

Many counts were recorded for this clonotype. This chain joins TRBV6-2 or TRBV6-3 and TRBJ1-1; no clear D gene. CDR3 size: 13 residues. Germline values: CDR1 MNHEY, CDR2 SVGEGT. The V end was cut by 5 bases, the J end by 12 bases, with 19 bases between. The CDR3 region has the DNA TGTGCCAGCAGTCAACCTAGGGTTTTTAGAACTTTCTTT. Protein sequence: CASSQPRVFRTFF.

Many counts were recorded for this clonotype. This chain uses TRBV19 with TRBJ1-1; unclear D gene. Trimming shortened V by 3 bases and J by 4 bases, and 9 bases separated the two germline ends. This CDR3 comprises 13 residues. From germline, CDR1 is LNHDA and CDR2 SQIVND (reference sequence). The CDR3 region is CASSIVAGTEAFF. The CDR3 DNA sequence: TGTGCCAGTAGTATTGTGGCTGGCACTGAAGCTTTCTTT.

This clonotype was recorded at least ten times. The chain has TRBV6-2 or TRBV6-3 and TRBJ1-1; the match to TRBD1 covers 8 bases. Looked up from germline, CDR1 is MNHEY and CDR2 is SVGEGT. The CDR3 runs to 14 residues. J gave up 4 bases and V 7 bases, and 8 bases lay outside the gene matches. The CDR3 DNA is TGTGCCAGCACTACCTCAGGGGGCTTCACTGAAGCTTTCTTT. Protein sequence: CASTTSGGFTEAFF.

This clonotype showed up many times. V gene TRBV19 combines with J gene TRBJ1-5, with D perhaps matching TRBD1 (5 bases). Germline V gene lookup returns CDR1 LNHDA and CDR2 SQIVND (reference sequence). The germline V and J ends were trimmed by 4 bases and 3 bases, with 16 bases remaining between them. The CDR3 is 16 amino acids. The CDR3 here is CASSKNDPGPNQPQHF. CDR3 coding DNA: TGTGCCAGTAGTAAAAATGATCCGGGGCCCAATCAGCCCCAGCATTTT. Full variable domain (outside the CDR3, taken from reference TRBV19 and TRBJ1-5): DGGITQSPKYLFRKEGQNVTLSCEQNLNHDAMYWYRQDPGQGLRLIYYSQIVNDFQKGDIAEGYSVSREKKESFPLTVTSAQKNPTAFYLCASSKNDPGPNQPQHFGDGTRLSIL.

This clonotype has at least ten counts. The rearrangement uses TRBV7-8 and TRBJ2-5; TRBD2 matches 9 bases. The V gene end was trimmed by 6 bases and the J gene end by 5 bases; junction bases not matched to a gene: 16. The CDR3 covers 17 residues. Germline CDR1 reads SGHVS; CDR2 reads FQNEAQ. The DNA for the CDR3 is TGTGCCAGCAGTCTCACCGGGAGGCGGGAGGGCCGGGAGACCCAGTACTTC. This codes for CASSLTGRREGRETQYF.

Ten or more counts support this clonotype. The chain is built from TRBV20-1 and TRBJ2-7, with D tentatively TRBD1 (7 bases). The CDR3 totals 14 residues. The V end was cut by 5 bases, the J end by 1 base, with 15 bases between. CDR1 DFQATT and CDR2 SNEGSKA come from the germline V gene (reference sequence). This CDR3 reads CSAQGGPNSYEQYF. CDR3 bases: TGCAGTGCTCAGGGGGGCCCAAATTCCTACGAGCAGTACTTC.

This clonotype was counted ten times or more. This chain's CDR3 is CASSFPGLYYEQYF. CDR3 nucleotides: TGTGCCAGCAGCTTCCCGGGACTCTACTACGAGCAGTACTTC. The genes are TRBV11-2 and TRBJ2-7; TRBD2 might be the D (6 bases). The germline gives CDR1 SGHAT, CDR2 FQNNGV. Trimming pared 3 bases from V and 3 bases from J, leaving 12 bases between. This CDR3 has 14 residues.

This clonotype was counted ten times or more. The chain carries TRBV20-1 and TRBJ2-7; either TRBD1 or TRBD2 may fit D (5 bases each). The CDR3 has 14 amino acids. The V gene lost 7 bases and the J gene lost 2 bases, with 18 bases spanning the gap. Germline V gene sequence: CDR1 DFQATT, CDR2 SNEGSKA (reference sequence). In DNA, the CDR3 is TGCAGTGGCCTCTTTCCGGGACGAGCCTACGAGCAGTACTTC. Translation gives CSGLFPGRAYEQYF.

This rearrangement joins TRBV11-1 to TRBJ2-7; 8 bases are shared with TRBD1. This CDR3 comprises 16 residues. V dropped 5 bases and J dropped 2; count of bases not matched to a gene: 11. Germline assignment: CDR1 SGHAT and CDR2 FQDESV (reference sequence). The CDR3 DNA is TGTGCCAGCAGCCTGCCCAGGGGGCGTGCAGCCTACGAGCAGTACTTC. Its protein is CASSLPRGRAAYEQYF. The whole variable domain, filled in from reference TRBV11-1 and TRBJ2-7, reads EAEVAQSPRYKITEKSQAVAFWCDPISGHATLYWYRQILGQGPELLVQFQDESVVDDSQLPKDRFSAERLKGVDSTLKIQPAELGDSAMYLCASSLPRGRAAYEQYFGPGTRLTVT.

This clonotype was recorded at least ten times. The genes are TRBV27 and TRBJ1-3; tentative D call: TRBD1 (5 bases). V gave up 6 bases and J gave up 0 bases, with 9 bases separating them. The CDR3 runs to 14 residues. Germline V CDR1 and CDR2: MNHEY, SMNVEV (reference sequence). CDR3: CASRDSVSGNTIYF. CDR3 DNA: TGTGCCAGCAGAGACAGCGTCTCTGGAAACACCATATATTTT.

This clonotype has just a few counts. The rearrangement uses TRBV24-1 and TRBJ2-7, with D unresolved. Germline assignment: CDR1 KGHDR and CDR2 SFDVKD. The CDR3 totals 15 residues. Trimming took 3 bases from V and 2 from J, leaving 13 bases between them. The DNA for the CDR3 is TGTGCCACCAGTGATGGTTCAGCTTCAACCTACGAGCAGTACTTC. This encodes CATSDGSASTYEQYF.

This clonotype was seen ten or more times. This chain uses TRBV30 with TRBJ1-6, with D tentatively TRBD1 (5 bases). CDR3 length: 18 amino acids. Germline CDR1 and CDR2: GTSNPN and SVGIG (reference sequence). Trimming took off 0 bases at V and 7 bases at J, with 22 bases between the two ends. CDR3 nucleotides: TGTGCCTGGAGTGTACTGCAGGGAGGTATCCGAGGAAATTCACCCCTCCACTTT. It is translated as CAWSVLQGGIRGNSPLHF.

V usage is TRBV6-2 or TRBV6-3 and J usage is TRBJ1-1; D is perhaps TRBD1 (5 bases). V lost 5 bases, J lost 8 bases, and 12 bases lay in between. In germline, CDR1 is MNHEY, CDR2 SVGEGT. The length of the CDR3 is 12 residues. CDR3 sequence: CASSPLGREAFF. The CDR3, as DNA: TGTGCCAGCAGTCCCCTGGGACGGGAAGCTTTCTTT.

The V gene is TRBV6-5, the J gene TRBJ1-3; D is unresolved. This CDR3 comprises 14 residues. Trimming removed 0 bases at V and 14 bases at J, with 17 bases between. Germline loops: CDR1 MNHEY, CDR2 SVGAGI. DNA of the CDR3: TGTGCCAGCAGTTACTCGATGGGAGGAAACGCCTTATATTTT. Translating gives CASSYSMGGNALYF.

J is TRBJ1-3 and V is TRBV6-1; TRBD1 might be the D (5 bases). This CDR3 spans 14 amino acids. Germline V lookup: CDR1 MNHNS, CDR2 SASEGT. Trimming left V 3 bases short and J 1 base short, with 7 bases between. The CDR3 sequence is CASSDWGSGNTIYF. The CDR3 DNA reads as TGTGCCAGCAGTGATTGGGGGTCTGGAAACACCATATATTTT.

As for this clonotype: Germline and junction disagree at one end, which may indicate a read error. The rearrangement uses TRBV29-1 and TRBJ2-2; TRBD1 matches 7 bases. The CDR3 contains 15 residues. The germline CDR1 and CDR2 sequences are SQVTM and ANQGSEA. CDR3 bases: TGCATCGTTGAAGGGGGCAGGGGAGAAACCGGGGAGCTGTTTTTT. Its translation is CIVEGGRGETGELFF.

There are a few counts of this clonotype. The rearrangement uses TRBV30 and TRBJ2-3; TRBD2 matches 9 bases. V was clipped by 1 base and J by 7 bases; unmatched bases: 3. Germline CDR1 GTSNPN, CDR2 SVGIG (reference sequence). This CDR3 is 13 amino acids long. The CDR3 sequence is CAWSGLAAHTQYF. In DNA form, the CDR3 reads TGTGCCTGGAGTGGACTAGCGGCCCATACGCAGTATTTT.